A single T cell receptor (beta chain) is shown here with its context. The sample belongs to a study of blood T cell repertoires in COVID-19. Libraries were prepared by immunoSEQ multiplex PCR; TCRdb keeps only in-frame clonotypes and omits some of them. This table holds fewer than 300,000 clones, approximately 91% found once. CDR3 length equals 14 residues. CDR1 is SGHAT, CDR2 FQNNGV, per germline. V was pared by 2 bases and J by 8 bases, with 6 bases of the junction left unmatched. This receptor was taken from a woman aged 40 to 50 with acute COVID-19. The chain uses TRBV11-2 and TRBJ1-2; TRBD1 matches 9 bases. Source material: PBMCs or T cells enriched from blood (not recorded which). CDR3 residues: CASSLLGQGRGYTF. The CDR3 bases are TGTGCCAGCAGCTTACTGGGACAGGGAAGGGGCTACACCTTC.